The present T cell receptor (beta chain) was sequenced within a study of T cell clonality in common variable immunodeficiency. This clone was recorded many times. With the read ending 3 residues before the CDR3 end, the germline J gene is used to fill in that end. Sequencing used immunoSEQ multiplex PCR; TCRdb keeps in-frame clones, though not all of them. The profile covers under 60,000 clones, none occurring a single time. Germline V gene data show CDR1 as SGHRS and CDR2 as YFSETQ. Trimming at V came to 1 base and at J to 4 bases, leaving 6 bases not matched to a gene. The length of the CDR3 is 16 residues. Patients and controls were mostly of Caucasian heritage.

Sequencing used peripheral blood mononuclear cells. The sequence came from a person between 18 and 75 years old in good health. The V and J genes are TRBV5-1 and TRBJ2-1; 9 bases align to TRBD2. CDR3 residues: CASSLPPSGTYNEQFF. CDR3 DNA (partial): TGCGCCAGCAGCTTGCCCCCTAGCGGGACTTACAATGAG.